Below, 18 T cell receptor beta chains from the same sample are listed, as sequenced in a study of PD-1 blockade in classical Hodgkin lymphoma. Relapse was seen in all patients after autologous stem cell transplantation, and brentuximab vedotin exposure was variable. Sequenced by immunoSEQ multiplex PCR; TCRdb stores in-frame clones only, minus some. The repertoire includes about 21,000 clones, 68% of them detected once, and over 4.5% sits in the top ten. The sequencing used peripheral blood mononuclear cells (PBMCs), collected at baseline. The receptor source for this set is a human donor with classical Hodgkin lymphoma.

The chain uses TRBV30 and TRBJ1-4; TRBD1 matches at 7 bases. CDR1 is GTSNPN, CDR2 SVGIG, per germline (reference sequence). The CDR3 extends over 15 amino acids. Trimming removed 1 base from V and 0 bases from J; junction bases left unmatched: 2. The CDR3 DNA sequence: TGTGCCTGGAGTGGGGACAGTGCAACTAATGAAAAACTGTTTTTT. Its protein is CAWSGDSATNEKLFF.

CDR3 nucleotides: TGTGCCAGCAGCGTAAAGGGGGGGAACACCGGGGAGCTGTTTTTT. Protein product: CASSVKGGNTGELFF. The J gene is TRBJ2-2, the V gene TRBV9, with D possibly called TRBD1 or TRBD2 (6 bases each). In germline, CDR1 is SGDLS, CDR2 YYNGEE. V lost 1 base to trimming and J lost 1 base, with 8 bases between them. The CDR3 spans 15 residues.

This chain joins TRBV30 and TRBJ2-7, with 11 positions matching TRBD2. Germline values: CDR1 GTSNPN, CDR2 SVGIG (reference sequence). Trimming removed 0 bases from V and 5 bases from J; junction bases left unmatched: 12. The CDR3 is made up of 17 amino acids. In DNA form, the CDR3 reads TGTGCCTGGAGTGTAAGGACTAGCGGGTCTGCGGGAAACGAGCAGTACTTC. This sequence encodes CAWSVRTSGSAGNEQYF.

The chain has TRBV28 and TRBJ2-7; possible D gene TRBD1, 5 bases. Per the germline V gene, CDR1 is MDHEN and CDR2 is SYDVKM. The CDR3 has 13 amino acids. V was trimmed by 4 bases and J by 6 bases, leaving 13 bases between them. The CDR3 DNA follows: TGTGCCAGCAGTTCAGGGTTTTTGGGCGAGCAGTACTTC. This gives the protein CASSSGFLGEQYF.

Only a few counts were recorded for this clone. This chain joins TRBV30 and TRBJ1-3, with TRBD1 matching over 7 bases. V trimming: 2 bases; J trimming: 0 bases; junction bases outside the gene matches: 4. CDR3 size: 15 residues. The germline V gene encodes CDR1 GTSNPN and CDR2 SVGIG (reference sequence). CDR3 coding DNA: TGTGCCTGGAGTAGGGACAGTTTCTCTGGAAACACCATATATTTT. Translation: CAWSRDSFSGNTIYF.

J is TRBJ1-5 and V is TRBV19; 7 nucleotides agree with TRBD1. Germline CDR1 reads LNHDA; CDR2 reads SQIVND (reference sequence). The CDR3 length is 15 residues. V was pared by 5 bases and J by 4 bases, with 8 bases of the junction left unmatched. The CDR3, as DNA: TGTGCCAGTAGTGCCCGGAAGGGACAGAATCAGCCCCAGCATTTT. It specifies CASSARKGQNQPQHF.

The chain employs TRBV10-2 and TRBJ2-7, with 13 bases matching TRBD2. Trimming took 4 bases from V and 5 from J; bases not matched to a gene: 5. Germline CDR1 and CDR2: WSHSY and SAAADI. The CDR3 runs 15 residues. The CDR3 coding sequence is TGCGCCAGCAGTGGGATGGGACTAGCGGGAAACGAGCAGTACTTC. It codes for CASSGMGLAGNEQYF.

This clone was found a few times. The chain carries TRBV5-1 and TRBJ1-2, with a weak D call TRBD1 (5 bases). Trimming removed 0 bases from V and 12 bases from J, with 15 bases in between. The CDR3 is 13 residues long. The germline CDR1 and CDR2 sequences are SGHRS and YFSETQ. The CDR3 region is CASSLEGVGLNTF. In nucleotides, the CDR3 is TGCGCCAGCAGCTTGGAAGGGGTAGGGCTGAACACCTTC. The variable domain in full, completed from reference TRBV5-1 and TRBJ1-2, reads KAGVTQTPRYLIKTRGQQVTLSCSPISGHRSVSWYQQTPGQGLQFLFEYFSETQRNKGNFPGRFSGRQFSNSRSEMNVSTLELGDSALYLCASSLEGVGLNTFGSGTRLTVV.

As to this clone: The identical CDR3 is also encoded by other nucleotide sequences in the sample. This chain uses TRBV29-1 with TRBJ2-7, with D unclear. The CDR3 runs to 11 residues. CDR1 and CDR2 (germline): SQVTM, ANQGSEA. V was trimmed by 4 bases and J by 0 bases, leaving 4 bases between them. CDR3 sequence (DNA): TGCAGCGTTGTATCCTCCTACGAGCAGTACTTC. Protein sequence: CSVVSSYEQYF.

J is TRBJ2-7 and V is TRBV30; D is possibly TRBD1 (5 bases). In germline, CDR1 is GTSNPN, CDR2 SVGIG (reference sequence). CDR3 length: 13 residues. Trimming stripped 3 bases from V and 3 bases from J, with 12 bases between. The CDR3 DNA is TGTGCCTGGAGCTGGGGCAGGAACTACGAGCAGTACTTC. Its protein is CAWSWGRNYEQYF.

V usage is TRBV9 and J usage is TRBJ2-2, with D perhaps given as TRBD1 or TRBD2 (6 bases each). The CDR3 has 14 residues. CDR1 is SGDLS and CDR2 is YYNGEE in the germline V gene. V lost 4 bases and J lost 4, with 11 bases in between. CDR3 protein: CASSPGARTGELFF. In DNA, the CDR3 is TGTGCCAGCAGCCCGGGGGCGCGCACCGGGGAGCTGTTTTTT.

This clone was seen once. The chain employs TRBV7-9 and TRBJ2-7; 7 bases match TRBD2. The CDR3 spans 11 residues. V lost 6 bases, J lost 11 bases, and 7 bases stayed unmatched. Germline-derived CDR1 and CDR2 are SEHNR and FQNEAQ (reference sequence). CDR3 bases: TGTGCCAGCAGTCCGGGGACTATAGAGTACTTC. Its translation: CASSPGTIEYF.

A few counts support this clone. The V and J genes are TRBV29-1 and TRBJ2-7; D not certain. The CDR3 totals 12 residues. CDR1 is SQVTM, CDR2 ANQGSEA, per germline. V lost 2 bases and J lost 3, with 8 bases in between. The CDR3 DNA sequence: TGCAGCGTTGAACTGACGGACTACGAGCAGTACTTC. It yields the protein CSVELTDYEQYF.

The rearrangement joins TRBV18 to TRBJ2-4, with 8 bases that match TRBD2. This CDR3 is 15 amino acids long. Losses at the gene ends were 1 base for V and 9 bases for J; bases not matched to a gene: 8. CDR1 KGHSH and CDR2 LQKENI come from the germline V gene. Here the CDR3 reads CASSPQGTSHGIQYF. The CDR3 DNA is TGTGCCAGCTCACCACAAGGGACTAGTCACGGCATTCAGTACTTC.

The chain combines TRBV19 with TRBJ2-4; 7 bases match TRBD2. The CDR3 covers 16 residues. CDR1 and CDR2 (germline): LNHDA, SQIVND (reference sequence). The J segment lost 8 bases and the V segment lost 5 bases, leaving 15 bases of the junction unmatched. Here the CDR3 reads CASSPWEGWDRDIQYF. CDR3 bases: TGTGCCAGTAGTCCTTGGGAGGGCTGGGATCGGGACATTCAGTACTTC.

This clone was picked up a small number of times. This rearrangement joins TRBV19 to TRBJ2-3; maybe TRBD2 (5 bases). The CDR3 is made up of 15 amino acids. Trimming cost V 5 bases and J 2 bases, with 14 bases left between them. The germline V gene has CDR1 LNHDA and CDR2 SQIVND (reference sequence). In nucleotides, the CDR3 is TGTGCCAGTAGTGTAAGAGGGAGTCCCACAGATACGCAGTATTTT. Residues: CASSVRGSPTDTQYF.

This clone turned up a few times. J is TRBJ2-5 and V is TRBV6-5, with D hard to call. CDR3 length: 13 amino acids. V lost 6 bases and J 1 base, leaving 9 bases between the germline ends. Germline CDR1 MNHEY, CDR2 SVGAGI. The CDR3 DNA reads TGTGCCAGCAGCCGGACGGTCCAAGAGACCCAGTACTTC. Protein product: CASSRTVQETQYF.

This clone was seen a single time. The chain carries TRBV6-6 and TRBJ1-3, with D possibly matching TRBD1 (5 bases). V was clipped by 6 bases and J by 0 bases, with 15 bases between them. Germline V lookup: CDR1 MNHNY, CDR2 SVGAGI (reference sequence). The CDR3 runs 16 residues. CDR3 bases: TGTGCCAGCAGCTTTGCCGGGACGGCCTCTGGAAACACCATATATTTT. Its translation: CASSFAGTASGNTIYF.